Each of the 17 T cell receptor beta chains below was sequenced from the same sample in a study of molecular identifiers for immune sequencing clone quantification. Using its own MiXCR run on the PCR reads, TCRdb lists one record per CDR3 protein. The profile shows 300,000 to 400,000 distinct CDR3 sequences, roughly a quarter of them singletons. The sequencing sample was made of naive CD8+ T cells from blood, with Jurkat cell RNA spiked in. Indicated subset: FACS-sorted CD8+CD4-CCR7+CD45RA+ naive T cells. Receptors were obtained from a human donor in good health. Some libraries in this study had Jurkat cell RNA spiked in.

With respect to this clonotype: One junction end does not reproduce the germline sequence, and a read error may be involved. The V gene is TRBV5-1, the J gene TRBJ2-1; TRBD2 matches 7 bases. Germline CDR1 is SGHRS and CDR2 is YFSETQ. The CDR3 is 16 residues long. The CDR3 region has the DNA TGCGCCACCAGCTTGGCTTGGGGGGGGAGGTACAATGAGCAGTTCTTC. Translation gives CATSLAWGGRYNEQFF.

The chain uses TRBV2 and TRBJ1-1; 8 bases line up with TRBD1. The CDR3 sequence is 18 residues long. Looked up from germline, CDR1 is SNHLY and CDR2 is FYNNEI. Trimming took 4 bases from V and 3 from J; bases not matched to a gene: 16. The DNA for the CDR3 is TGTGCCAGCAGTGTAAATATACAGGGGGTATTTTCTTACACTGAAGCTTTCTTT. Its protein is CASSVNIQGVFSYTEAFF.

This clonotype was found many times. The chain carries TRBV5-6 and TRBJ2-3; weak D call: TRBD2 (6 bases). The CDR3 totals 13 residues. V lost 4 bases to trimming and J lost 4 bases, with 10 bases between them. Per germline, CDR1 SGHDT and CDR2 YYEEEE. Here the CDR3 reads CASSGTGADTQYF. The CDR3 nucleotides read TGTGCCAGCAGCGGGACGGGGGCAGATACGCAGTATTTT.

This chain uses TRBV20-1 with TRBJ2-7; D might be TRBD2 (6 bases). The CDR3 runs to 15 residues. Germline V gives CDR1 DFQATT, CDR2 SNEGSKA (reference sequence). The V gene lost 2 bases and the J gene lost 2 bases, with 16 bases spanning the gap. CDR3 in amino acids: CSARIPGLPTYEQYF. The CDR3 bases are TGCAGTGCTAGAATTCCCGGACTACCGACCTACGAGCAGTACTTC.

Many counts were recorded for this clonotype. The rearrangement uses TRBV4-3 and TRBJ2-3; D gene ambiguous. V lost 4 bases to trimming and J lost 1 base, with 9 bases between them. Looked up from germline, CDR1 is LGHNA and CDR2 is YSLEER. The CDR3 length is 14 residues. This CDR3 is CASSPLGGTDTQYF. CDR3 sequence (DNA): TGCGCCAGCAGCCCACTCGGTGGCACAGATACGCAGTATTTT.

The table lists this clonotype with many counts. The rearrangement uses TRBV12-3 or TRBV12-4 and TRBJ1-2; D call uncertain. V lost 6 bases and J 3 bases, leaving 11 bases between the germline ends. The CDR3 length is 13 residues. Here the CDR3 reads CASSFSNHYGYTF. The CDR3 DNA is TGTGCCAGCAGCTTCAGTAACCACTATGGCTACACCTTC.

This clonotype was detected only a few times. The chain is built from TRBV29-1 and TRBJ2-2; D might be TRBD2 (7 bases). Germline CDR1 and CDR2: SQVTM and ANQGSEA. Deletions cut 3 bases from V and 8 bases from J, with 10 bases between. The CDR3 is 12 residues long. As DNA, the CDR3 is TGCAGCGTTGAGGGAGGGGGAGGGGAGCTGTTTTTT. Translation: CSVEGGGGELFF.

This clonotype has only a few counts. The chain is built from TRBV28 and TRBJ1-5; D possibly corresponds to TRBD1 (5 bases). CDR1 MDHEN and CDR2 SYDVKM come from the germline V gene. CDR3 length: 15 amino acids. Trimming stripped 6 bases from V and 4 bases from J, with 16 bases between. The CDR3 reads CASSTDRTLNQPQHF. CDR3 DNA sequence: TGTGCCAGCAGCACAGACAGAACCCTTAATCAGCCCCAGCATTTT.

V and J are TRBV15 and TRBJ1-1; D is unresolved. The ends were cut back, 6 bases at V and 2 bases at J, with 10 bases in the middle. This CDR3 is 13 amino acids long. Germline CDR1 reads LNHNV; CDR2 reads YYDKDF (reference sequence). CDR3 sequence reads: CATRDFDNTEAFF. The CDR3, as DNA: TGTGCCACCAGGGACTTCGATAACACTGAAGCTTTCTTT.

This clonotype was observed many times. This chain joins TRBV5-4 and TRBJ2-3; D ambiguous. This CDR3 contains 14 residues. The germline V gene has CDR1 SGHNT and CDR2 YYREEE (reference sequence). V was clipped by 6 bases and J by 0 bases, with 11 bases between them. In DNA, the CDR3 is TGTGCCAGCACGAACATAGAGAGCACAGATACGCAGTATTTT. It specifies CASTNIESTDTQYF.

The V and J genes are TRBV3-1 and TRBJ1-1; D is undetermined. Germline V gene lookup returns CDR1 LGHDT and CDR2 YNNKEL (reference sequence). The ends were cut back, 2 bases at V and 8 bases at J, with 9 bases in the middle. The CDR3 is 12 residues long. In DNA, the CDR3 is TGTGCCAGCAGCCAACGATCCTCCGAAGCTTTCTTT. Protein sequence: CASSQRSSEAFF.

The sample holds many counts of this clonotype. This chain links TRBV6-2 or TRBV6-3 with TRBJ1-1; no firm D call. CDR3 length equals 13 residues. Between the trimmed V and J ends, which lost 4 bases and 5 bases, there was a span of 11 bases. Germline V gene data show CDR1 as MNHEY and CDR2 as SVGEGT. The CDR3 is CASSSGRRTEAFF. CDR3 DNA: TGTGCCAGCAGTTCCGGACGTCGGACTGAAGCTTTCTTT.

This clonotype has at least ten counts. An end of the junction differs from the germline gene, which may be a read error. The chain combines TRBV10-2 with TRBJ1-1, with 7 positions matching TRBD1. Per the germline V gene, CDR1 is WSHSY and CDR2 is SAAADI. There are 14 residues in the CDR3. This CDR3 is CASSRQGMNTEAFF. In DNA form, the CDR3 reads TGTGCCAGCAGCCGACAGGGAATGAACACTGAAGCTTTCTTT.

CDR3 loop: CASSILGVDTQYF. The DNA for the CDR3 is TGTGCCAGTAGTATCTTGGGGGTAGATACGCAGTATTTT. The genes are TRBV19 and TRBJ2-3; D might be TRBD1 or TRBD2, each matching 5 bases. Germline V gene data show CDR1 as LNHDA and CDR2 as SQIVND (reference sequence). Trimming left V 3 bases short and J 5 bases short, with 9 bases between. This CDR3 is 13 amino acids long.

The chain employs TRBV7-3 and TRBJ2-5; D gene unclear. Per the germline V gene, CDR1 is SGHTA and CDR2 is FQGTGA. The CDR3 spans 15 residues. Trimming took 3 bases from V and 1 from J, leaving 12 bases between them. The DNA of the CDR3 is TGTGCCAGCAGCTTTTCCCCCGGCGGCCAAGAGACCCAGTACTTC. Translating it yields CASSFSPGGQETQYF.

This clonotype was observed at least ten times. The chain recombines TRBV29-1 with TRBJ1-2, with D hard to call. From germline, CDR1 is SQVTM and CDR2 ANQGSEA. Trimming left V 5 bases short and J 4 bases short, with 17 bases between. CDR3 size: 14 residues. The CDR3: CSVQSLIGGYGYTF. The CDR3 DNA sequence: TGCAGCGTTCAGAGTCTTATCGGTGGCTATGGCTACACCTTC.

About this clonotype itself: It may be a read error: a sequence one base away is much more abundant. This sequence joins TRBV28 and TRBJ1-1; no clear D gene. The V gene lost 8 bases and the J gene lost 3 bases, with 16 bases spanning the gap. The CDR3 is made up of 14 amino acids. Germline V gene sequence: CDR1 MDHEN, CDR2 SYDVKM. Here the CDR3 reads CASCHTNLYTEAFF. CDR3 sequence (DNA): TGTGCCAGCTGTCACACCAACCTCTACACTGAAGCTTTCTTT.